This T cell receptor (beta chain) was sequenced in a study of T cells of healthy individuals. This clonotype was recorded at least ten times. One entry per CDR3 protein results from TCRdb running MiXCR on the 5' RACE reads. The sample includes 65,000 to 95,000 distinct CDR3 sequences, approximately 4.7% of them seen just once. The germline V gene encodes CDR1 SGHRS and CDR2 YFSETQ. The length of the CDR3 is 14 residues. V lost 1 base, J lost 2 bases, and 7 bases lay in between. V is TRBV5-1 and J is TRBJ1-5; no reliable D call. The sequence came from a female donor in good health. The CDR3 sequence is CASSLSVGNQPQHF. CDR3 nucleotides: TGCGCCAGCAGCTTGTCGGTTGGCAATCAGCCCCAGCATTTT.